These 2 T cell receptor beta chains share one sample of origin, sequenced in a study of blood T cell repertoires in COVID-19. Repertoires were generated with immunoSEQ multiplex PCR, while TCRdb's copy carries only in-frame clones and drops some. The data hold roughly 130,000 clones, with around nine tenths observed a single time. The sample taken for sequencing was peripheral blood. The receptors here all came from a man between 60 and 70 years old with active or convalescent COVID-19.

This sequence joins TRBV28 and TRBJ2-1; D gene uncertain. Trimming shortened V by 2 bases and J by 7 bases, and 9 bases separated the two germline ends. CDR1 and CDR2 (germline): MDHEN, SYDVKM. This CDR3 is 13 amino acids long. Here the CDR3 reads CASSLMSVNEQFF. CDR3 nucleotide sequence: TGTGCCAGCAGTTTAATGTCTGTTAATGAGCAGTTCTTC. Looking up the rest from reference TRBV28 and TRBJ2-1 gives the full variable domain: DVKVTQSSRYLVKRTGEKVFLECVQDMDHENMFWYRQDPGLGLRLIYFSYDVKMKEKGDIPEGYSVSREKKERFSLILESASTNQTSMYLCASSLMSVNEQFFGPGTRLTVL.

The chain employs TRBV5-1 and TRBJ2-7; D uncertain. The CDR3 totals 13 residues. CDR1 is SGHRS and CDR2 is YFSETQ in the germline V gene. Trimming removed 0 bases at V and 2 bases at J, with 6 bases between. The CDR3 DNA reads as TGCGCCAGCAGCTTGGACAGTCCCTACGAGCAGTACTTC. This translates into CASSLDSPYEQYF.